This TCR beta chain was found in a study of T cell responses to AZD1222 COVID-19 vaccine. Notes on the study in general: Donors in the cohort were predominantly white British and more often female, and clonal diversity was possibly underestimated. Only a handful of individuals given AZD1222 were seropositive at baseline.

V was clipped by 0 bases and J by 8 bases, with 7 bases between them. The CDR3 runs 12 residues. On this clone: The antigen is unknown.

TCRdb's table, derived via immunoSEQ multiplex PCR, lists solely in-frame clones and lacks some. The data contain 150,000 or so clones, 90% of them seen just once; the ten biggest clones take up approximately 19%. The starting material was peripheral blood, obtained on day 0 of AZD1222 vaccination. The receptor was derived from an adult in good health. The genes are TRBV12-3 or TRBV12-4 and TRBJ1-1; D gene uncertain. The CDR3 DNA is TGTGCCAGCAGTTTAGCGGGTTTCGAAGCTTTCTTT. It translates to CASSLAGFEAFF.